This TCR beta chain derives from a study of response to subunit inactivated influenza vaccine. The CDR3 consists of 12 residues. Trimming left V 6 bases short and J 6 bases short, with 10 bases between. CDR1 is SGHAT, CDR2 FQNNGV, per germline. Study-wide results and limits: A suggestion made by the authors is that each seasonal influenza vaccination recruits few new T cells.

A single record per CDR3 protein comes from TCRdb applying MiXCR to the RT-PCR reads. The data contain about 500,000 distinct CDR3 sequences, around 13% of them singletons. A note on this clonotype: Its antigen is currently unknown.

Sequencing used PBMCs from blood, obtained 45 days after vaccination. V is TRBV11-2 and J is TRBJ2-3; D not resolved. This sequence originates from a man aged 50 to 60 who received an inactivated influenza vaccine. CDR3 in amino acids: CASSNTADTQYF. The DNA of the CDR3 is TGTGCCAGCAGTAATACAGCGGATACGCAGTATTTT.